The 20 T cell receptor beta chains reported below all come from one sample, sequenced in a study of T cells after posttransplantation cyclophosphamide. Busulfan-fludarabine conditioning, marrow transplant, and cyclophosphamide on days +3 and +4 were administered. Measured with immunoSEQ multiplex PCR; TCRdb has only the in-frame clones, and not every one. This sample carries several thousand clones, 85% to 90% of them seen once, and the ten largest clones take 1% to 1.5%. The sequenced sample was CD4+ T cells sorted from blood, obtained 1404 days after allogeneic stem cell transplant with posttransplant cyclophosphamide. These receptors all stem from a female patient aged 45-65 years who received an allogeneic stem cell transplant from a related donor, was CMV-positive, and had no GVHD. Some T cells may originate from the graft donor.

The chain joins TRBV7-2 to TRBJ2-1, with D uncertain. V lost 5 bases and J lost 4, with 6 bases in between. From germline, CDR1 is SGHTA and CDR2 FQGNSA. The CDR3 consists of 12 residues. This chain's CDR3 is CASSQKYNEQFF. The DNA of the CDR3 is TGTGCCAGCAGCCAAAAATACAATGAGCAGTTCTTC.

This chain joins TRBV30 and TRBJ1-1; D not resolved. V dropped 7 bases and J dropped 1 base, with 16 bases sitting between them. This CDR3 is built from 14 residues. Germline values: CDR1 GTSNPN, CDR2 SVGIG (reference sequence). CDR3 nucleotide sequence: TGTGCCTCGCGAAGTGGACGGGGGAACACTGAAGCTTTCTTT. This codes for CASRSGRGNTEAFF. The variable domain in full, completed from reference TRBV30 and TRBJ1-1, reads SQTIHQWPATLVQPVGSPLSLECTVEGTSNPNLYWYRQAAGRGLQLLFYSVGIGQISSEVPQNLSASRPQDRQFILSSKKLLLSDSGFYLCASRSGRGNTEAFFGQGTRLTVV.

The CDR3 coding sequence is TGTGCCTGGAGTGTATCGGGATACGAGCAGTACTTC. Translated, it gives CAWSVSGYEQYF. The V call is TRBV30, the J call TRBJ2-7, with D possibly TRBD2 on 5 matching bases. Trimming shortened V by 0 bases and J by 4 bases, and 7 bases separated the two germline ends. CDR3 length: 12 residues. Germline V CDR1 and CDR2: GTSNPN, SVGIG (reference sequence).

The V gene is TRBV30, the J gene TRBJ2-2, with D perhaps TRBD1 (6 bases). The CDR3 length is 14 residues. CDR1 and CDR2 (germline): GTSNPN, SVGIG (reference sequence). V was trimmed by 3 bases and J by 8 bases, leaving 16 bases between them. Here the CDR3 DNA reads TGTGCCTGGAGGAGGGGGTTGGGGTCTGGGGAGCTGTTTTTT. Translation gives CAWRRGLGSGELFF.

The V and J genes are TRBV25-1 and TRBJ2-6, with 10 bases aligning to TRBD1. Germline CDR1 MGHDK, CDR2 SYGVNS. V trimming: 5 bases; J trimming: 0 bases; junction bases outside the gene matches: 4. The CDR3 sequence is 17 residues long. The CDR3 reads CASSRQGAISGANVLTF. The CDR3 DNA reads TGTGCCAGCAGTCGACAGGGGGCAATCTCTGGGGCCAACGTCCTGACTTTC.

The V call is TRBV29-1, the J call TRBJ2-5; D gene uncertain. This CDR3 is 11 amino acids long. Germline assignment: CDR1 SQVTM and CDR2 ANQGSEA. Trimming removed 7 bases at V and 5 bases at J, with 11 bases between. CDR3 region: CSASRGETQYF. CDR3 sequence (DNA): TGCAGCGCCTCTAGAGGCGAGACCCAGTACTTC.

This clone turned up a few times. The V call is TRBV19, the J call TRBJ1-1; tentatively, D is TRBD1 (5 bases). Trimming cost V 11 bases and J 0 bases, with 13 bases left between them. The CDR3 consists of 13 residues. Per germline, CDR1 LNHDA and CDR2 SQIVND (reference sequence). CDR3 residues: CAVGTGMNTEAFF. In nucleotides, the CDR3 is TGTGCCGTAGGAACAGGTATGAACACTGAAGCTTTCTTT.

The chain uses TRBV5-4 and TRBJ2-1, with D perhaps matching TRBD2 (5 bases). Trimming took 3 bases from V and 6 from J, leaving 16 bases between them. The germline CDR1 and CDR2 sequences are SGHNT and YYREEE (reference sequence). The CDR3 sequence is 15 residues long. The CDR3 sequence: CASSSRTGGLNEQFF. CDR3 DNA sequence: TGTGCCAGCAGCTCACGGACTGGCGGGCTCAATGAGCAGTTCTTC.

CDR3 sequence reads: CASSLAPLAGDETQYF. CDR3 sequence (DNA): TGCGCCAGCAGCCTCGCGCCACTAGCGGGAGACGAGACCCAGTACTTC. The chain combines TRBV5-1 with TRBJ2-5; 11 bases agree with TRBD2. The V segment lost 4 bases and the J segment 5 bases; nucleotides outside the gene matches: 10. From germline, CDR1 is SGHRS and CDR2 YFSETQ. The CDR3 has 16 residues.

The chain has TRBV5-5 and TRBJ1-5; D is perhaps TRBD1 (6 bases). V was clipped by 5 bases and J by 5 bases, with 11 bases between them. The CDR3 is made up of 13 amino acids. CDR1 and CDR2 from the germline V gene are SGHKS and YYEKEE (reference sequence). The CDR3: CASSLGGDQPQHF. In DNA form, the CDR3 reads TGTGCCAGCAGTCTAGGGGGAGATCAGCCCCAGCATTTT.

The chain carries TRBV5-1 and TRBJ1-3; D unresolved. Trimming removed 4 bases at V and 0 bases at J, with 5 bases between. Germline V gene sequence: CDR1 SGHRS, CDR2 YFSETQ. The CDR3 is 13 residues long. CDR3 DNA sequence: TGCGCCAGCAGCCAGGACTCTGGAAACACCATATATTTT. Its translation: CASSQDSGNTIYF.

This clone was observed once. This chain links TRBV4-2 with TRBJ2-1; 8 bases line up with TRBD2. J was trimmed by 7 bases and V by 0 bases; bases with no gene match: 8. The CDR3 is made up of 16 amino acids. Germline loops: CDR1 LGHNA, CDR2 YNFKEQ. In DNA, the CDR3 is TGTGCCAGCAGCCAAGATTTAGCGGGACCGGGTAATGAGCAGTTCTTC. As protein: CASSQDLAGPGNEQFF.

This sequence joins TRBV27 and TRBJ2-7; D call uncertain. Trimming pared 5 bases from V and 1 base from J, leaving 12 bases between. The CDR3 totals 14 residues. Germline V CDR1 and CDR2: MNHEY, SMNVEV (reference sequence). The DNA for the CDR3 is TGTGCCAGCAGTCCCGCTAGGTTTTCCTACGAGCAGTACTTC. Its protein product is CASSPARFSYEQYF.

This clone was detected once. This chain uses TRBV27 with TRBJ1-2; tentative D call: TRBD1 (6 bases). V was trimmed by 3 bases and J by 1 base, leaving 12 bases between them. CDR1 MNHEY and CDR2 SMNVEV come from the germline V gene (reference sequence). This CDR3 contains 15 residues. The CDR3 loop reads CASSLNRASNYGYTF. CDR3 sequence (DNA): TGTGCCAGCAGTTTGAACAGGGCAAGTAACTATGGCTACACCTTC.

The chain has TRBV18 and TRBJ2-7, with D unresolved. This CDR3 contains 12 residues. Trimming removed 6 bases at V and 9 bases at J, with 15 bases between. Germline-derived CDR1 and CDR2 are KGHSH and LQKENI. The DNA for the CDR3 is TGTGCCAGCTCCCGAGAGGATACGGGGCAGTACTTC. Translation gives CASSREDTGQYF.

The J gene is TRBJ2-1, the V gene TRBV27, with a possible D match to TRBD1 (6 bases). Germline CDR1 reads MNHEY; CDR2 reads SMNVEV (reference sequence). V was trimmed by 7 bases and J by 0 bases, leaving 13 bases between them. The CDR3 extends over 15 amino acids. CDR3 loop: CASTPQGSSYNEQFF. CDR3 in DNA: TGTGCCAGCACCCCGCAGGGGAGCTCCTACAATGAGCAGTTCTTC.

The CDR3, as DNA: TGTGCCAGCAGCTTAAGGTGGACAGGGAGGGACATTCAGTACTTC. Protein: CASSLRWTGRDIQYF. The V gene is TRBV7-9, the J gene TRBJ2-4, with TRBD1 as a possible D gene (8 bases). Germline lookup yields CDR1 SEHNR and CDR2 FQNEAQ (reference sequence). V lost 2 bases to trimming and J lost 8 bases, with 16 bases between them. The CDR3 length is 15 residues.

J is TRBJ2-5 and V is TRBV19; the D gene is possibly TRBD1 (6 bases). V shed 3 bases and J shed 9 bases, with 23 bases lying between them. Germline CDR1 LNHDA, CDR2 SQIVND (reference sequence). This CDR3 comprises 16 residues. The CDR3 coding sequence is TGTGCCAGTAGTATTACTGGTTCCTCGGGGACATGGGCCCAGTACTTC. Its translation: CASSITGSSGTWAQYF.

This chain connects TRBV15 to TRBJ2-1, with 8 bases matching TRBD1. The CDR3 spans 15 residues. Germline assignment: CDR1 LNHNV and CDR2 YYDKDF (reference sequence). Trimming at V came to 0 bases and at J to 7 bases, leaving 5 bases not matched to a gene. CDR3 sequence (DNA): TGTGCCACCAGCAGAGACAGGGGGCCGGAAAATGAGCAGTTCTTC. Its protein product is CATSRDRGPENEQFF.

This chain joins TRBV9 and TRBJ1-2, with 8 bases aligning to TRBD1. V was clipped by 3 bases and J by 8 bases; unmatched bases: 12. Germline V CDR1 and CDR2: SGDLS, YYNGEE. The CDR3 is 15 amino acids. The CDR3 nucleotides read TGTGCCAGCAGCGCACCTGGGGGCAGGGGGCTCGGCTACACCTTC. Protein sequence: CASSAPGGRGLGYTF.